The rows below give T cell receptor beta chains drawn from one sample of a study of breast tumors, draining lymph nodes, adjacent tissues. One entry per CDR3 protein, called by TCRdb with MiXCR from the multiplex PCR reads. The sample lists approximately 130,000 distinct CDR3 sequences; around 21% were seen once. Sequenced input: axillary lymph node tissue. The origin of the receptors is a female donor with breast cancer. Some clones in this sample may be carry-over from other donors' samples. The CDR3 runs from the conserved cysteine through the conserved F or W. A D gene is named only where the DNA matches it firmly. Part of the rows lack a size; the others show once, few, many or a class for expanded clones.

CASRVAGGGQETQYF TGCGCCAGCAGGGTAGCGGGGGGGGGTCAAGAGACCCAGTACTTC TRBJ2-5 15 TRBD2 many TRBV5-1
CASSVGLAVYNEQFF TGTGCCAGCAGCGTAGGACTAGCGGTTTACAATGAGCAGTTCTTC TRBJ2-1 15 TRBD2 many TRBV9
CASSWGLAGEAYEQYF TGTGCCAGCAGCTGGGGACTAGCGGGAGAGGCCTACGAGCAGTACTTC TRBJ2-7 16 TRBD2 many TRBV11-2
CASRRGASETSYEQYF TGTGCCAGCAGACGGGGGGCTAGCGAGACCTCCTACGAGCAGTACTTC TRBJ2-7 16 NA few TRBV11-2
CASSLDGGGDTQYF TGTGCCAGCAGCTTAGACGGGGGAGGGGATACGCAGTATTTT TRBJ2-3 14 TRBD2 many TRBV7-2
CASSSGTGGINEQFF TGTGCCAGCAGCTCCGGGACAGGCGGAATTAATGAGCAGTTCTTC TRBJ2-1 15 TRBD1 many TRBV6-1
CASSLRGREETQYF TGTGCCAGCAGCTTAAGGGGCCGTGAAGAGACCCAGTACTTC TRBJ2-5 14 NA many TRBV5-5
CASSPTSGSTDTQYF TGTGCCAGCAGCCCGACTAGCGGGAGCACAGATACGCAGTATTTT TRBJ2-3 15 TRBD2 many TRBV18
CASSKTGFWGMNTEAFF TGTGCCAGCAGTAAGACAGGGTTTTGGGGGATGAACACTGAAGCTTTCTTT TRBJ1-1 17 TRBD1 NA TRBV6-5
CASSSQGSETQYF TGTGCCAGCAGCTCCCAGGGATCTGAGACCCAGTACTTC TRBJ2-5 13 NA many TRBV5-6
CASSLGLMLVTNEKLFF TGTGCCAGCTCACTGGGACTTATGCTGGTTACTAATGAAAAACTGTTTTTT TRBJ1-4 17 NA few TRBV18
CASSADRTNEKLFF TGTGCCAGCAGCGCAGACAGGACTAATGAAAAACTGTTTTTT TRBJ1-4 14 NA many TRBV7-6
CSARVRDRVYEQYF TGCAGTGCTAGAGTTAGGGACAGGGTGTACGAGCAGTACTTC TRBJ2-7 14 TRBD1 many TRBV20-1
CASDTGAGNTIYF TGTGCCAGTGATACAGGGGCTGGAAACACCATATATTTT TRBJ1-3 13 TRBD1 many TRBV6-1
CASRRNSNQPQHF TGTGCCAGCAGAAGAAATAGCAATCAGCCCCAGCATTTT TRBJ1-5 13 NA many TRBV6-1
CASSWASTDTQYF TGTGCCAGCAGTTGGGCTAGCACAGATACGCAGTATTTT TRBJ2-3 13 NA many TRBV27
CASSAARTGRGEAFF TGTGCCAGCAGCGCAGCCAGGACCGGCCGGGGTGAAGCTTTCTTT TRBJ1-1 15 NA NA TRBV7-2
CASSLKVGTGVGF TGTGCCAGCAGTCTAAAAGTGGGGACAGGGGTGGGTTTT TRBJ2-3 13 TRBD1 many TRBV28
CASSPGTVYNEQFF TGTGCCAGCAGCCCCGGGACAGTCTACAATGAGCAGTTCTTC TRBJ2-1 14 TRBD1 many TRBV5-6
CASSLVDGLAVDYEQYF TGTGCCAGCAGCTTAGTGGACGGACTAGCGGTAGACTACGAGCAGTACTTC TRBJ2-7 17 TRBD2 many TRBV7-9
CASSQEWAVGGYEQYF TGCGCCAGCAGCCAAGAGTGGGCAGTCGGGGGCTACGAGCAGTACTTC TRBJ2-7 16 NA many TRBV4-1
CATRYNEQFF TGTGCCACGAGGTACAATGAGCAGTTCTTC TRBJ2-1 10 NA few TRBV28
CASLWGSGGYNEQFF TGTGCCAGCCTTTGGGGAAGCGGAGGCTACAATGAGCAGTTCTTC TRBJ2-1 15 NA many TRBV6-1
CASRRDSYNEQFF TGTGCCAGCAGAAGGGACTCCTACAATGAGCAGTTCTTC TRBJ2-1 13 NA many TRBV6-2/TRBV6-3
CATREDSNYGYTF TGTGCCACCAGGGAGGACAGTAACTATGGCTACACCTTC TRBJ1-2 13 NA many TRBV15
CASRLGRGTQYF TGTGCCAGCCGCTTGGGTCGCGGGACCCAGTACTTC TRBJ2-5 12 NA NA TRBV28
CAIRGESYNEQFF TGTGCCATCAGGGGCGAGTCCTACAATGAGCAGTTCTTC TRBJ2-1 13 NA many TRBV10-3
CASSVEGRDNEQFF TGTGCCAGCAGCGTCGAGGGAAGGGACAATGAGCAGTTCTTC TRBJ2-1 14 NA many TRBV9
CASSLSSEWGEQFF TGTGCCAGCAGTTTATCGTCTGAGTGGGGGGAGCAGTTCTTC TRBJ2-1 14 NA many TRBV27
CASARTSGSGSTDTQYF TGTGCCAGCGCCCGGACTAGCGGGAGCGGGAGCACAGATACGCAGTATTTT TRBJ2-3 17 TRBD2 many TRBV6-1
CASSDAARGPGANVLTF TGTGCCAGCAGTGACGCTGCAAGGGGTCCTGGGGCCAACGTCCTGACTTTC TRBJ2-6 17 NA once TRBV25-1
CASRVSSGEQYF TGTGCCAGCAGAGTCTCGTCTGGGGAGCAGTACTTC TRBJ2-7 12 NA many TRBV28
CASSEGSGAGLKDTQYF TGTGCCAGCAGTGAAGGCTCAGGGGCAGGGCTGAAAGATACGCAGTATTTT TRBJ2-3 17 NA many TRBV2